The 20 T cell receptor beta chains presented below share a single source sample, sequenced in a study of technical replicates of blood from a handful of donors. The data were produced by immunoSEQ multiplex PCR, yet TCRdb's version contains in-frame clones alone and is incomplete. The data contain around 60,000 clones, 80% to 90% of them singletons. Input material: PBMCs. Receptors originate from a human donor in good health. Some clones in this sample may be carry-over from other donors' samples.

This clone was seen only a few times. The chain uses TRBV27 and TRBJ1-6; TRBD1 might be the D (5 bases). The CDR3 extends over 18 amino acids. V shed 5 bases and J shed 6 bases, with 23 bases lying between them. CDR1 and CDR2 from the germline V gene are MNHEY and SMNVEV (reference sequence). CDR3 loop: CASSPNLSAQDLNSPLHF. CDR3 bases: TGTGCCAGCAGTCCAAATTTGTCGGCACAGGACCTTAATTCACCCCTCCACTTT.

The V call is TRBV7-9, the J call TRBJ2-1; D may be TRBD2 (6 bases). The V and J ends lost 5 bases and 1 base respectively, with 21 bases between them. CDR1 and CDR2 (germline): SEHNR, FQNEAQ (reference sequence). This CDR3 contains 18 residues. The CDR3 protein is CASSNSGHTPLSYNEQFF. In nucleotides, the CDR3 is TGTGCCAGCAGCAATAGCGGCCACACCCCCCTTTCCTACAATGAGCAGTTCTTC.

The V call is TRBV4-2, the J call TRBJ2-5, with D tentatively TRBD2 (5 bases). The CDR3 totals 16 residues. CDR1 and CDR2 (germline): LGHNA, YNFKEQ. V gave up 0 bases and J gave up 5 bases, with 16 bases separating them. CDR3 sequence (DNA): TGTGCCAGCAGCCAAGATTTGGCGGGTCGGAGGGAGACCCAGTACTTC. Translation gives CASSQDLAGRRETQYF.

This rearrangement joins TRBV19 to TRBJ1-1, with 9 bases aligning to TRBD1. CDR3 size: 18 residues. Losses at the gene ends were 3 bases for V and 5 bases for J; bases not matched to a gene: 16. Germline assignment: CDR1 LNHDA and CDR2 SQIVND (reference sequence). The CDR3 nucleotides are TGTGCCAGTAGTATTTCGGGGACAGGGTCGAGTGCGGCGACTGAAGCTTTCTTT. It is translated as CASSISGTGSSAATEAFF. Full variable domain (rest looked up from reference TRBV19 and TRBJ1-1): DGGITQSPKYLFRKEGQNVTLSCEQNLNHDAMYWYRQDPGQGLRLIYYSQIVNDFQKGDIAEGYSVSREKKESFPLTVTSAQKNPTAFYLCASSISGTGSSAATEAFFGQGTRLTVV.

In this sample, this clone turned up a few times. This sequence joins TRBV27 and TRBJ2-1; perhaps TRBD2 as D (5 bases). From germline, CDR1 is MNHEY and CDR2 SMNVEV (reference sequence). With 5 bases removed from V and 5 bases from J, the gap between germline ends came to 16 bases. This CDR3 has 15 residues. The CDR3 sequence is CASSPRSTADNEQFF. CDR3 coding DNA: TGTGCCAGCAGTCCGCGTTCTACAGCGGACAATGAGCAGTTCTTC.

The rearrangement joins TRBV4-1 to TRBJ2-3; 14 bases are shared with TRBD2. The trim removed 0 bases at V and 2 bases at J, leaving 4 bases unmatched. CDR3 size: 18 residues. The germline V gene has CDR1 MGHRA and CDR2 YSYEKL. The CDR3 spells CASSQEQGLAGDTDTQYF. The CDR3 DNA reads TGCGCCAGCAGCCAAGAACAGGGACTAGCGGGGGACACAGATACGCAGTATTTT.

The chain is built from TRBV18 and TRBJ2-7; possibly TRBD1 for D (6 bases). Germline CDR1 reads KGHSH; CDR2 reads LQKENI. The CDR3 has 15 residues. Trimming pared 2 bases from V and 4 bases from J, leaving 15 bases between. The DNA for the CDR3 is TGTGCCAGCTCACCAAGCAGGGGTCTCTCTTACGAGCAGTACTTC. This gives the protein CASSPSRGLSYEQYF.

The CDR3 DNA follows: TGTGCCAGCAGTGAAACGGGCTCCTATAATTCACCCCTCCACTTT. As protein: CASSETGSYNSPLHF. The rearrangement joins TRBV2 to TRBJ1-6; D remains unclear. Trimming removed 2 bases from V and 0 bases from J, with 5 bases in between. The CDR3 sequence is 15 residues long. Germline CDR1 is SNHLY and CDR2 is FYNNEI.

The chain uses TRBV30 and TRBJ1-2; TRBD1 matches 9 bases. CDR3 length equals 12 residues. V shed 5 bases and J 4 bases; nucleotides not matched to a gene: 2. Germline V lookup: CDR1 GTSNPN, CDR2 SVGIG (reference sequence). CDR3 in DNA: TGTGCCTGGGGGACAGGGCGCTATGGCTACACCTTC. It specifies CAWGTGRYGYTF.

This rearrangement joins TRBV7-3 to TRBJ2-6; TRBD1 might be the D (5 bases). Germline V gives CDR1 SGHTA, CDR2 FQGTGA. The CDR3 is made up of 17 amino acids. Deletions cut 2 bases from V and 0 bases from J, with 11 bases between. CDR3 amino acids: CASSLVQAASGANVLTF. CDR3 nucleotide sequence: TGTGCCAGCAGCTTAGTACAGGCCGCCTCTGGGGCCAACGTCCTGACTTTC.

This chain links TRBV9 with TRBJ2-5; D not certain. The CDR3 has 15 residues. V was trimmed by 4 bases and J by 1 base, leaving 14 bases between them. Germline V gives CDR1 SGDLS, CDR2 YYNGEE. The CDR3 reads CASSPRAAVQETQYF. The CDR3 region has the DNA TGTGCCAGCAGCCCCCGTGCGGCCGTCCAAGAGACCCAGTACTTC. The full variable domain, with the rest looked up from reference TRBV9 and TRBJ2-5, is DSGVTQTPKHLITATGQRVTLRCSPRSGDLSVYWYQQSLDQGLQFLIQYYNGEERAKGNILERFSAQQFPDLHSELNLSSLELGDSALYFCASSPRAAVQETQYFGPGTRLLVL.

A few counts support this clone. The chain links TRBV7-3 to TRBJ2-1; 10 bases are a match to TRBD1. The CDR3 sequence is 15 residues long. CDR1 is SGHTA, CDR2 FQGTGA, per germline. Trimming removed 6 bases from V and 4 bases from J; junction bases left unmatched: 6. CDR3: CASSWTGGRYNEQFF. CDR3 in DNA: TGTGCCAGCAGTTGGACAGGGGGGAGGTACAATGAGCAGTTCTTC.

The chain joins TRBV11-2 to TRBJ2-1; 7 positions agree with TRBD2. CDR3 length: 14 amino acids. Germline V gene data show CDR1 as SGHAT and CDR2 as FQNNGV. Trimming at V came to 4 bases and at J to 6 bases, leaving 6 bases not matched to a gene. CDR3 sequence reads: CASSSAREGNEQFF. The CDR3 DNA sequence: TGTGCCAGCAGCTCAGCCAGGGAGGGCAATGAGCAGTTCTTC.

V and J are TRBV6-8 and TRBJ2-5; 11 positions match TRBD1. CDR3 size: 15 residues. After removal of 5 bases from V and 4 bases from J, the junction contained 6 bases not matched to a gene. CDR1 and CDR2 (germline): MNHGY, SAAAGT. CDR3 amino acids: CASSPEGQGGETQYF. The CDR3 DNA reads TGTGCCAGCAGTCCCGAGGGACAGGGGGGAGAGACCCAGTACTTC.

V usage is TRBV5-1 and J usage is TRBJ2-2; TRBD1 matches at 9 bases. CDR3 length: 19 amino acids. The germline V gene encodes CDR1 SGHRS and CDR2 YFSETQ. The V and J ends lost 4 bases and 4 bases, in that order; junction bases with no gene match: 17. As DNA, the CDR3 is TGCGCCAGCAGCCCCGAAGGGACAGGGCCTCTGTCGGTCACCGGGGAGCTGTTTTTT. Translated, it gives CASSPEGTGPLSVTGELFF.

The chain has TRBV11-2 and TRBJ1-5; 9 bases map to TRBD1. The J segment lost 7 bases and the V segment lost 5 bases, leaving 9 bases of the junction unmatched. Germline CDR1 is SGHAT and CDR2 is FQNNGV. The CDR3 length is 15 residues. This CDR3 is CASSQTTGGGQPQHF. The CDR3 DNA reads TGTGCCAGCAGCCAAACAACAGGGGGCGGGCAGCCCCAGCATTTT.

This clone has a count of ten or more. V is TRBV4-2 and J is TRBJ2-2, with 10 bases matching TRBD1. The length of the CDR3 is 15 residues. Germline CDR1 reads LGHNA; CDR2 reads YNFKEQ. V lost 4 bases and J lost 5; bases outside the gene matches: 4. CDR3 sequence reads: CASSRGTGETGELFF. As DNA, the CDR3 is TGTGCCAGCAGCCGCGGGACAGGGGAAACCGGGGAGCTGTTTTTT.

The chain employs TRBV7-8 and TRBJ1-6; no clear D. The germline V gene has CDR1 SGHVS and CDR2 FQNEAQ. The CDR3 has 14 residues. V was clipped by 5 bases and J by 5 bases, with 10 bases between them. The CDR3 bases are TGTGCCAGCAGCCGAGCCGGAGATAATTCACCCCTCCACTTT. Residues: CASSRAGDNSPLHF. Drawing the rest from reference TRBV7-8 and TRBJ1-6, the complete variable domain is GAGVSQSPRYKVAKRGQDVALRCDPISGHVSLFWYQQALGQGPEFLTYFQNEAQLDKSGLPSDRFFAERPEGSVSTLKIQRTQQEDSAVYLCASSRAGDNSPLHFGNGTRLTVT.

CDR3 in DNA: TGCGCCAGCAGCCTAACCGTCGGCGGGGGGGCACACGAGCAGTACTTC. Protein product: CASSLTVGGGAHEQYF. The chain recombines TRBV4-1 with TRBJ2-7; 9 bases agree with TRBD2. Per the germline V gene, CDR1 is MGHRA and CDR2 is YSYEKL. J gave up 5 bases and V 4 bases, and 12 bases lay outside the gene matches. The CDR3 covers 16 residues.

The chain joins TRBV6-1 to TRBJ1-6; D ambiguous. CDR1 is MNHNS and CDR2 is SASEGT in the germline V gene. Trimming pared 1 base from V and 0 bases from J, leaving 4 bases between. The CDR3 covers 15 residues. The CDR3 is CASSEGSSYNSPLHF. The DNA for the CDR3 is TGTGCCAGCAGTGAAGGGAGCTCCTATAATTCACCCCTCCACTTT.